The clone carrying this T cell receptor beta chain was recorded a few times. Its antigen is currently unknown. 60 Vbeta and 13 Jbeta primers were used in PCR. The protocol was immunoSEQ multiplex PCR, while the TCRdb copy is restricted to in-frame clones and leaves out a portion. In the table there are about 130,000 clones, roughly 70% of which are singletons. This sample was taken from a study of cytomegalovirus exposure and HLA in healthy donors. Study-level findings and limits: Prior analysis indicated that the majority of TCR beta V segments exhibited productivity approximately 87% or approximately 30% of the time.

CDR3 size: 14 residues. Trimming cost V 4 bases and J 5 bases, with 16 bases left between them. Per germline, CDR1 SGHRS and CDR2 YFSETQ. The TCR originated in a woman between 55 and 75 years old in good health and CMV-seropositive. The chain employs TRBV5-1 and TRBJ2-7; D perhaps matches TRBD1 (6 bases). The sample taken for sequencing was PBMCs. The chain's CDR3 is CASSVTGQGHEQYF. CDR3 bases: TGCGCCAGCAGCGTGACGGGACAAGGCCACGAGCAGTACTTC.